This note documents a single T cell receptor (beta chain) sequence. This specimen belongs to a study of cytomegalovirus exposure and HLA in healthy donors. 13 Jbeta primers and 60 Vbeta primers were used for the PCR. Some clones are missing from TCRdb's copy, which holds only in-frame ones; the method was immunoSEQ multiplex PCR. The table lists some 180,000 clones, 87% of them singletons, with around 0.21% in the top ten. Looked up from germline, CDR1 is SGHRS and CDR2 is YFSETQ. The V gene lost 0 bases and the J gene lost 0 bases, with 6 bases spanning the gap. This CDR3 has 14 residues. This receptor was taken from a girl less than two years old in good health and CMV-seronegative. Sequencing used PBMCs. This rearrangement joins TRBV5-1 to TRBJ1-1, with D tentatively TRBD1 (5 bases). CDR3 in amino acids: CASSLEGMNTEAFF. CDR3 sequence (DNA): TGCGCCAGCAGCTTGGAGGGGATGAACACTGAAGCTTTCTTT.